This TCR beta chain was obtained from a study of T cell responses to AZD1222 COVID-19 vaccine. The CDR3 is made up of 13 amino acids. The V end was cut by 5 bases, the J end by 8 bases, with 12 bases between. Looked up from germline, CDR1 is PRHDT and CDR2 is FYEKMQ (reference sequence). Method: immunoSEQ multiplex PCR; TCRdb's copy keeps in-frame clones and lacks some. The data hold more than 110,000 clones, with 85% to 95% observed a single time. This material consisted of peripheral blood, taken on day 0 of AZD1222 vaccination. This rearrangement joins TRBV13 to TRBJ1-4; TRBD1 is a possible D gene (5 bases). This TCR was sampled from an adult in good health. CDR3 coding DNA: TGTGCCAGCAGCCGCGGACAAGAGGAAAAACTGTTTTTT. Translation: CASSRGQEEKLFF.